This TCR beta chain was observed in a study of shared clonotypes between healthy human individuals (dated by TCRdb to about 2020). About the full investigation: The cohort comprised two women and a few men aged 18 to 49 years. Different laboratories and diverse techniques were used to prepare libraries and sequence TCR repertoires, to increase sequencing depth and limit assay-specific biases. For each donor, CD4 naive and CD4 memory were each run on three plates, CD8 naive on two plates, and CD8 memory on one plate. Between about 0.8 and 9 billion PBMCs per donor were obtained by leukapheresis. To estimate repertoire size and how much clonotypes are shared between individuals, the study performed deep sequencing of blood TCR repertoires from 4 to 6 healthy adults. General findings and caveats noted by the study authors: Pairwise subsampling indicated that sequencing depth was expected to affect the degree of clonotype sharing among donors. The genetic and exposure-history diversity represented was limited by the small number of donors. Larger estimated clonotype richness was generally found for naive subsets than for memory subsets. Compared with non-shared clonotypes, the clonotypes found in all four sorted-subset donors had higher generation probabilities. Only blood was sampled, and tissue TCR repertoires likely differ from those in blood. Approximately 5% of naive CD4, 3.5% of naive CD8, about 2.5% of memory CD4, and 0.4% of memory CD8 clonotypes were shared across several donors. Even with the large sequencing depth, rarefaction of the sorted-subset datasets indicated that sequencing was incomplete.

As for this clone: Its antigen is not yet known. No clone much larger than this one lies a single base away; base qualities are absent.

Using the deep immunoSEQ assay, TCR CDR3 regions were amplified from genomic DNA by multiplex PCR. Genomic DNA extracted from each cell subset was distributed evenly over all wells of several immunoSEQ 96-well plates, and each plate served as one replicate. For sorted subsets, 150 to 200 ng genomic DNA, equal to 30,000 or so T cell genomes, was loaded into each replicate PCR. Purified libraries were quantified with a Qubit 3.0 fluorometer, sized on a Bioanalyzer 2100, and re-quantified with the KAPA Library Quantification kit. Each immunoSEQ 96-well plate was sequenced on its own single-read 150-cycle Illumina NextSeq 550 flow cell. As for how the authors treated the data: The immunoSEQ output contained only junctional sequences without quality scores, so filtering could not match that applied to full-length reads. To assign V/J genes and CDR3, sequences were annotated against IMGT germline references using PyIR, a Python wrapper for IgBLAST v1.9. Any read was removed if the V/J assignment was weak (E-value above 1e-6), the CDR3 was missing, or the read contained stop codons, out-of-frame junctions, or ambiguous translated residues. V3J clonotypes were defined by identical inferred V gene, J gene, and CDR3 amino acid sequence. The percentage overlap between two repertoires was calculated by dividing the number of shared unique clonotypes by the size of the smaller repertoire. Three approaches were used to assess repertoire richness: RTK rarefaction, the Chao1 estimator, and Recon v2.1 estimates of unobserved clonotypes. For all TCRbeta clonotypes obtained by the gDNA method from a few donors, generation probabilities were computed with OLGA. TCRdb obtained this table from immuneACCESS and retained in-frame rearrangements with V and J assigned. These tables miss some clones; where compared with another copy, unresolved V genes account for less than half of the shortfall, and the remainder is unexplained. Clone size and V and J calls were adopted from that table, with D and trimming inferred from the DNA. The sample profile shows 1,400,000 or so clones; roughly 98.5% of them were found once. Of the sample, 0.3% to 0.45% is held by the ten largest clones.

The CDR3 sequence holds 16 residues, the cysteine and phenylalanine included. CDR3 DNA is the only sequence kept; it has 48 bases, read in frame from the first base. V lost 4 bases and J lost 1 base; the stretch between them is 15 bases long. CDR1 and CDR2 are drawn from the germline V gene: SGHTS, YDEGEE. Healthy HIV-negative adults with no recently reported acute infections or vaccinations were included as donors. Every donor was a Caucasian adult living in Nashville, Tennessee, USA. CD4+ T cells were enriched through magnetic negative selection, after which naive cells were positively selected on CD45RA and the remaining negative fraction served as the memory subset. Blood was collected by leukapheresis, and PBMCs were isolated by Ficoll-Histopaque density gradient centrifugation and then cryopreserved in liquid nitrogen vapor phase. Analytical flow cytometry was used to check the purity and quantity of every magnetically sorted T cell population. Genomic DNA was isolated from every sorted fraction and measured by UV absorbance on a Nanodrop 2000c.

The sample taken for sequencing was naive CD4+ T cells sorted from blood. The cell subset or site label here, explained by the study, means: CD45RA+ positively selected. The clonotype comes from a man younger than 45 in good health. The chain is encoded by TRBV5-8 joined to TRBJ1-5, with a tentative D gene TRBD1 over 6 matching bases. The sequence in DNA is TGTGCCAGCAGCCGGGGGCGGTCGATAAGCAATCAGCCCCAGCATTTT. Its amino acids are CASSRGRSISNQPQHF. The CDR3, completed at both ends by the reference TRBV5-8 and TRBJ1-5 genes, gives the full variable domain EAGVTQSPTHLIKTRGQQATLRCSPISGHTSVYWYQQALGLGLQFLLWYDEGEERNRGNFPPRFSGRQFPNYSSELNVNALELEDSALYLCASSRGRSISNQPQHFGDGTRLSIL.